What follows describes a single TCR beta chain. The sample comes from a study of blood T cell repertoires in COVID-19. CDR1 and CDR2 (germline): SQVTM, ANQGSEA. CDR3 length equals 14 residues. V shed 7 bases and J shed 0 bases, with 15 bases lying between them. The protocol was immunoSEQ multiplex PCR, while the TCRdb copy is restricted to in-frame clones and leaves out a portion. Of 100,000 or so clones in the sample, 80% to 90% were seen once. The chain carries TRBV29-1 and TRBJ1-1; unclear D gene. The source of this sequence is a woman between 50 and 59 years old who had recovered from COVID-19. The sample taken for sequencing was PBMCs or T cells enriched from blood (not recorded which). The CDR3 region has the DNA TGCAGCGCCGCCGCCCGCCTACTGAACACTGAAGCTTTCTTT. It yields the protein CSAAARLLNTEAFF. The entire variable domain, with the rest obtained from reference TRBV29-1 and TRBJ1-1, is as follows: SAVISQKPSRDICQRGTSLTIQCQVDSQVTMMFWYRQQPGQSLTLIATANQGSEATYESGFVIDKFPISRPNLTFSTLTVSNMSPEDSSIYLCSAAARLLNTEAFFGQGTRLTVV.